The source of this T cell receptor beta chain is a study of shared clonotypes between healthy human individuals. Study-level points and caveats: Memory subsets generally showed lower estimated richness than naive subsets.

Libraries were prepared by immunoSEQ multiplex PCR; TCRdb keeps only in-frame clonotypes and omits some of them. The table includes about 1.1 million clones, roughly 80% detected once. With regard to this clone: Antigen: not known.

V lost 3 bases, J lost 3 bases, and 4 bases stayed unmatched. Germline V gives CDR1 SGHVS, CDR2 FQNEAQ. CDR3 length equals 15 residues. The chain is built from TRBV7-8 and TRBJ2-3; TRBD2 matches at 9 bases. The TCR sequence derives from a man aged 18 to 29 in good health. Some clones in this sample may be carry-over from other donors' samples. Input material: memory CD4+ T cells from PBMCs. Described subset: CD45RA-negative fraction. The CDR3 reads CASSFGLAQTDTQYF. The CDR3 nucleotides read TGTGCCAGCAGCTTCGGACTAGCGCAAACAGATACGCAGTATTTT.